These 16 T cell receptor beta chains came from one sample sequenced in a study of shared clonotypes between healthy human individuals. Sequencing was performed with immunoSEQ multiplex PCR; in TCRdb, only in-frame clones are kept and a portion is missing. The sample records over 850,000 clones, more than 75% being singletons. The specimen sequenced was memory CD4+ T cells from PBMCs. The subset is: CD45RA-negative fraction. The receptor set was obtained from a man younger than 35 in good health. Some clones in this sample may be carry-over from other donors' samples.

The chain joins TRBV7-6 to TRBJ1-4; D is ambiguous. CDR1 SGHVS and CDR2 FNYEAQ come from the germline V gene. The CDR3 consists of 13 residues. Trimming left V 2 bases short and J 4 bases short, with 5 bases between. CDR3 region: CASSLYLNEKLFF. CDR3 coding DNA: TGTGCCAGCAGCTTATATCTTAATGAAAAACTGTTTTTT.

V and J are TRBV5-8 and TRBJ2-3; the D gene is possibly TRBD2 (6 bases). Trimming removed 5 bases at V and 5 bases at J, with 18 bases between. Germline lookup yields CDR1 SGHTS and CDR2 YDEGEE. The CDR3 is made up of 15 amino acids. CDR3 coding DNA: TGTGCCAGCAGTAACTCTGGGGGAGGCGGAGATACGCAGTATTTT. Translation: CASSNSGGGGDTQYF.

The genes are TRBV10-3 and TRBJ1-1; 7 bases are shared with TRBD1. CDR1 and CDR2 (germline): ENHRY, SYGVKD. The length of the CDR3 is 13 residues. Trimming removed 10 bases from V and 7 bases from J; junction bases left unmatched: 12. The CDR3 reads CATETGRENEAFF. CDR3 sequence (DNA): TGTGCCACAGAGACAGGGAGGGAAAATGAAGCTTTCTTT.

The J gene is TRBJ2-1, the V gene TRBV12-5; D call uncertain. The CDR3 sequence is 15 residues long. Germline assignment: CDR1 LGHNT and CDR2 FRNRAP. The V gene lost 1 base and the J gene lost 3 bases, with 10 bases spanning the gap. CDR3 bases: TGTGCTAGTGGTTTGGGCGACATCTACTACAATGAGCAGTTCTTC. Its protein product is CASGLGDIYYNEQFF.

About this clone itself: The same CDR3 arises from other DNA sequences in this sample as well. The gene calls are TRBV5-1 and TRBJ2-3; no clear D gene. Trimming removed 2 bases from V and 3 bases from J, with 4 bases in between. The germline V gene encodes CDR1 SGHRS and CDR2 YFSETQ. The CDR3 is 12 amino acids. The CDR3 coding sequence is TGCGCCAGCAGCTTCAGGACAGATACGCAGTATTTT. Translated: CASSFRTDTQYF.

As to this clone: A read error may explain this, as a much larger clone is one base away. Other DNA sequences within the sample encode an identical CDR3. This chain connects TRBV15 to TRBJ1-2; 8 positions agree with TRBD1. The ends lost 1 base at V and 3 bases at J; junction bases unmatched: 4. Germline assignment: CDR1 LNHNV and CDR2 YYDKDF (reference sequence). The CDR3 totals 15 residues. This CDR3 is CATSRVYRGDYGYTF. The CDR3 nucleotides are TGTGCCACCAGCAGAGTATACAGGGGGGACTATGGCTACACCTTC.

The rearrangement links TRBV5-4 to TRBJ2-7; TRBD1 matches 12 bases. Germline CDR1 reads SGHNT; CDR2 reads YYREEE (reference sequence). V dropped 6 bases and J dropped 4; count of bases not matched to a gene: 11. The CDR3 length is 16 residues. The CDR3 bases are TGTGCCAGCATGATTACTGGGACAGGGGGCGAGTACGAGCAGTACTTC. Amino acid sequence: CASMITGTGGEYEQYF. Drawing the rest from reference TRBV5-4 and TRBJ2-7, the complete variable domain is ETGVTQSPTHLIKTRGQQVTLRCSSQSGHNTVSWYQQALGQGPQFIFQYYREEENGRGNFPPRFSGLQFPNYSSELNVNALELDDSALYLCASMITGTGGEYEQYFGPGTRLTVT.

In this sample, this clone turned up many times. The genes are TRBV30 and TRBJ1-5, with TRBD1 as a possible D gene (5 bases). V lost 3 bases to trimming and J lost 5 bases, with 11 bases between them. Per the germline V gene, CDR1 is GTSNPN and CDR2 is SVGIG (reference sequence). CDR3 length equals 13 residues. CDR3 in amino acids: CAWSPGTHQPQHF. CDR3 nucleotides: TGTGCCTGGAGCCCCGGGACCCATCAGCCCCAGCATTTT. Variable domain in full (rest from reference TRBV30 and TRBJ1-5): SQTIHQWPATLVQPVGSPLSLECTVEGTSNPNLYWYRQAAGRGLQLLFYSVGIGQISSEVPQNLSASRPQDRQFILSSKKLLLSDSGFYLCAWSPGTHQPQHFGDGTRLSIL.

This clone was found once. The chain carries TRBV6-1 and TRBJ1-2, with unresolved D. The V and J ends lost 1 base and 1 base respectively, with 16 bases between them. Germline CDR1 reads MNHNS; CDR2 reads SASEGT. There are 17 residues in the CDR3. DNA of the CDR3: TGTGCCAGCAGTGAAGGGTTAGGGCTTGGAGTTAACTATGGCTACACCTTC. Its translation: CASSEGLGLGVNYGYTF.

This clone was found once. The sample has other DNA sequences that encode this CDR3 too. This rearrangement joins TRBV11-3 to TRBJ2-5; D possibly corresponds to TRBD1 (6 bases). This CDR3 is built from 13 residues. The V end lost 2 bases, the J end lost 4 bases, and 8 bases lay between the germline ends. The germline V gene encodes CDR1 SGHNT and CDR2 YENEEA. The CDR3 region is CASSLTRGETQYF. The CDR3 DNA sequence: TGTGCCAGCAGCTTAACCAGGGGAGAGACCCAGTACTTC.

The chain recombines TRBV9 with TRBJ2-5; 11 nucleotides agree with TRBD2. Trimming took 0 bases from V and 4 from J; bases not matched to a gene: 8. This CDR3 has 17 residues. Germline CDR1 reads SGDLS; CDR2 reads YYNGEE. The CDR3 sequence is CASSVGLAGSMGETQYF. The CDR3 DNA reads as TGTGCCAGCAGCGTAGGACTAGCGGGATCGATGGGAGAGACCCAGTACTTC.

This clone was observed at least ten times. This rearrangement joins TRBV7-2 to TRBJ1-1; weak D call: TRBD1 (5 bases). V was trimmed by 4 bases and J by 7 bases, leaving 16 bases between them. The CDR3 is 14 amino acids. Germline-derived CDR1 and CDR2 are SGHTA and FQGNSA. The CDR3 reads CASSSVWGGGEAFF. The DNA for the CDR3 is TGTGCCAGCAGCTCTGTTTGGGGGGGAGGTGAAGCTTTCTTT.

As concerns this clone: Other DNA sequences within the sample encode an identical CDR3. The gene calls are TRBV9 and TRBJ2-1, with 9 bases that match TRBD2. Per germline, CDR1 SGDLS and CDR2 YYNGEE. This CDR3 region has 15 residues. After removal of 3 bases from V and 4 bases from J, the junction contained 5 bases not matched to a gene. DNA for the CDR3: TGTGCCAGCAGCGCCGTAGCGGGAGCGTACAATGAGCAGTTCTTC. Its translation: CASSAVAGAYNEQFF.

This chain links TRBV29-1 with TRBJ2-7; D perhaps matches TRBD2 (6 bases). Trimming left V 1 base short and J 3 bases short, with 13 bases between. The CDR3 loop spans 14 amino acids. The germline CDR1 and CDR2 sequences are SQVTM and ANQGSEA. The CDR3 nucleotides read TGCAGCGTTGAAGTAGGCGGGGACCTCTACGAGCAGTACTTC. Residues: CSVEVGGDLYEQYF.

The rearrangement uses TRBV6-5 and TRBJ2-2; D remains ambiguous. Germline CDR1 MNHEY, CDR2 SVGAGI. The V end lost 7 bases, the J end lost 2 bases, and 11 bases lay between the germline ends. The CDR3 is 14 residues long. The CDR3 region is CASTRSLNTGELFF. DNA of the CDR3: TGTGCCAGCACCCGCTCCCTAAACACCGGGGAGCTGTTTTTT.

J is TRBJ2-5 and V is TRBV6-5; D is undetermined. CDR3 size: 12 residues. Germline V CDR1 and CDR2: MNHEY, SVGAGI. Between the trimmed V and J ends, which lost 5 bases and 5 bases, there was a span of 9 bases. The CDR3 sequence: CASSKRRETQYF. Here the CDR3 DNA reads TGTGCCAGCAGTAAAAGAAGGGAGACCCAGTACTTC.